This T cell receptor beta chain was found in a study of siplizumab effects on memory and regulatory T cells. The data were produced by immunoSEQ multiplex PCR, yet TCRdb's version contains in-frame clones alone and is incomplete. The sample lists about 110,000 clones, 90% to 95% occurring once. Germline loops: CDR1 SGHVS, CDR2 FNYEAQ. Trimming cost V 5 bases and J 0 bases, with 10 bases left between them. CDR3 length equals 15 residues. Sequenced: Tregs sorted from blood. This clonotype was sampled from a human donor in good health. The J gene is TRBJ2-2, the V gene TRBV7-6; no definite D call. CDR3 loop: CASSPGPANTGELFF. CDR3 nucleotide sequence: TGTGCCAGCAGCCCCGGACCCGCGAACACCGGGGAGCTGTTTTTT.